The 18 T cell receptor beta chains presented below share a single source sample, sequenced in a study of shared clonotypes between healthy human individuals. The method was immunoSEQ multiplex PCR; TCRdb's version includes in-frame clones alone and lacks a portion of them. Counted here are about 100,000 clones, 65% to 75% occurring once; the ten biggest clones make up around 25%. Material: memory CD8+ T cells sorted from blood. Subset: CD45RO+ cells pooled with CCR7-negative TemRA cells. All receptors come from a woman aged 30 to 39 in good health.

This sequence joins TRBV7-9 and TRBJ2-1; D is undetermined. V gave up 0 bases and J gave up 9 bases, with 6 bases separating them. Per the germline V gene, CDR1 is SEHNR and CDR2 is FQNEAQ (reference sequence). CDR3 length: 12 amino acids. CDR3 sequence reads: CASSLAVPEQFF. The DNA of the CDR3 is TGTGCCAGCAGCTTAGCCGTGCCTGAGCAGTTCTTC.

This clone was seen more than once but under ten times. The chain joins TRBV5-8 to TRBJ2-3, with 11 bases matching TRBD2. V was pared by 5 bases and J by 5 bases, with 7 bases of the junction left unmatched. CDR1 and CDR2 (germline): SGHTS, YDEGEE. The CDR3 has 15 amino acids. Here the CDR3 DNA reads TGTGCCAGCAGTTCCGGGACTAGCGGACAAGATACGCAGTATTTT. Residues: CASSSGTSGQDTQYF.

The chain carries TRBV2 and TRBJ2-7, with D perhaps TRBD2 (5 bases). The V end lost 8 bases, the J end lost 0 bases, and 17 bases lay between the germline ends. This CDR3 is 15 amino acids long. Germline CDR1 and CDR2: SNHLY and FYNNEI. Here the CDR3 reads CASAAPTGSSYEQYF. CDR3 DNA sequence: TGTGCCAGCGCAGCCCCGACGGGAAGCTCCTACGAGCAGTACTTC.

The table lists this clone with many counts. The chain recombines TRBV25-1 with TRBJ2-7; possibly TRBD2 for D (6 bases). The V gene lost 4 bases and the J gene lost 3 bases, with 22 bases spanning the gap. The CDR3 is 17 residues long. CDR1 is MGHDK, CDR2 SYGVNS, per germline. The CDR3, as DNA: TGTGCCAGCAGTGGGGGCAGCGGGTGGGGGACCTACTACGAGCAGTACTTC. Its translation is CASSGGSGWGTYYEQYF.

This chain joins TRBV25-1 and TRBJ2-7; 12 nucleotides line up with TRBD2. The trim removed 3 bases at V and 1 base at J, leaving 4 bases unmatched. Germline assignment: CDR1 MGHDK and CDR2 SYGVNS. This CDR3 is 16 amino acids long. CDR3 region: CASSELLAGGSYEQYF. The DNA of the CDR3 is TGTGCCAGCAGTGAGTTACTAGCGGGAGGTTCCTACGAGCAGTACTTC.

CDR3 protein: CASSSGARGWPNTEAFF. The DNA of the CDR3 is TGTGCCAGCAGCTCTGGTGCGAGGGGATGGCCGAACACTGAAGCTTTCTTT. V usage is TRBV13 and J usage is TRBJ1-1; possibly TRBD1 for D (5 bases). V was shortened by 4 bases and J by 1 base, with 19 bases between the two germline ends. The CDR3 is made up of 17 amino acids. Germline CDR1 reads PRHDT; CDR2 reads FYEKMQ (reference sequence).

A few counts support this clone. The V call is TRBV15, the J call TRBJ1-5; D gene unclear. CDR3 length equals 14 residues. The germline V gene encodes CDR1 LNHNV and CDR2 YYDKDF (reference sequence). With 0 bases removed from V and 0 bases from J, the gap between germline ends came to 3 bases. For the CDR3, the DNA is TGTGCCACCAGCAGAGATTTTAGCAATCAGCCCCAGCATTTT. Translating it yields CATSRDFSNQPQHF.

This clone was seen many times. V usage is TRBV6-4 and J usage is TRBJ2-1; TRBD2 aligns across 8 bases. Germline V gene lookup returns CDR1 MRHNA and CDR2 SNTAGT. This CDR3 region has 14 residues. Unmatched junction bases numbered 11, after V lost 8 bases and J lost 8 bases. This CDR3 reads CASAPGLDEDEQFF. The CDR3 nucleotides are TGTGCCAGCGCTCCGGGACTAGATGAGGATGAGCAGTTCTTC.

The gene calls are TRBV5-4 and TRBJ2-5; D gene ambiguous. CDR1 and CDR2 (germline): SGHNT, YYREEE (reference sequence). This CDR3 has 15 residues. V was shortened by 4 bases and J by 2 bases, with 15 bases between the two germline ends. CDR3 bases: TGTGCCAGCAGCCCGAAGGCGGCTATTCAAGAGACCCAGTACTTC. Its protein is CASSPKAAIQETQYF.

The V and J genes are TRBV5-1 and TRBJ1-1; 7 bases align to TRBD1. Germline values: CDR1 SGHRS, CDR2 YFSETQ. Trimming took 7 bases from V and 1 from J; bases not matched to a gene: 4. The CDR3 contains 13 residues. The CDR3 DNA reads TGCGCCAGCTATGGGACAGCGAACACTGAAGCTTTCTTT. This sequence encodes CASYGTANTEAFF.

This clone was detected a few times. The CDR3 region has the DNA TGTGCCAGCAGTCCCCGGACTAGCGGATACGAGCAGTACTTC. Translating gives CASSPRTSGYEQYF. The chain uses TRBV2 and TRBJ2-7; TRBD2 aligns across 10 bases. The CDR3 spans 14 residues. CDR1 and CDR2 (germline): SNHLY, FYNNEI. V gave up 5 bases and J gave up 4 bases; unmatched junction bases: 5.

This clone was seen a handful of times. The chain combines TRBV19 with TRBJ1-5; 10 bases are shared with TRBD1. Trimming cost V 4 bases and J 5 bases; bases outside gene matches: 5. Germline CDR1 and CDR2: LNHDA and SQIVND (reference sequence). The CDR3 has 15 amino acids. The chain's CDR3 is CASSRWTGGDQPQHF. CDR3 bases: TGTGCCAGTAGTAGGTGGACAGGGGGAGATCAGCCCCAGCATTTT.

This sequence joins TRBV7-9 and TRBJ1-1; 8 nucleotides match TRBD1. V shed 11 bases, J shed 4 bases, and the junction held 6 bases outside the gene matches. The CDR3 consists of 12 residues. Germline values: CDR1 SEHNR, CDR2 FQNEAQ (reference sequence). The CDR3 sequence is CAVDRDGTEAFF. The DNA of the CDR3 is TGTGCCGTGGACAGGGATGGCACTGAAGCTTTCTTT.

The chain joins TRBV5-1 to TRBJ2-6, with D hard to call. The CDR3 totals 18 residues. CDR1 SGHRS and CDR2 YFSETQ come from the germline V gene. The V gene lost 0 bases and the J gene lost 0 bases, with 13 bases spanning the gap. The CDR3 here is CASSLVSSQSSGANVLTF. CDR3 nucleotide sequence: TGCGCCAGCAGCTTGGTGTCCTCACAGAGCTCTGGGGCCAACGTCCTGACTTTC. Combining the CDR3 with reference TRBV5-1 and TRBJ2-6 gives the whole variable domain KAGVTQTPRYLIKTRGQQVTLSCSPISGHRSVSWYQQTPGQGLQFLFEYFSETQRNKGNFPGRFSGRQFSNSRSEMNVSTLELGDSALYLCASSLVSSQSSGANVLTFGAGSRLTVL.

In its sample, this clone was seen a few times. The rearrangement links TRBV7-9 to TRBJ2-1; the match to TRBD2 covers 14 bases. CDR1 SEHNR and CDR2 FQNEAQ come from the germline V gene (reference sequence). V was pared by 5 bases and J by 8 bases, with 11 bases of the junction left unmatched. The CDR3 loop spans 17 amino acids. DNA for the CDR3: TGTGCCAGCAGCCCCCGGGGACTAGCGGGAGAGAACCATGAGCAGTTCTTC. This gives the protein CASSPRGLAGENHEQFF. The full variable domain, with the rest looked up from reference TRBV7-9 and TRBJ2-1, is DTGVSQNPRHKITKRGQNVTFRCDPISEHNRLYWYRQTLGQGPEFLTYFQNEAQLEKSRLLSDRFSAERPKGSFSTLEIQRTEQGDSAMYLCASSPRGLAGENHEQFFGPGTRLTVL.

This clone has only a few counts. V and J are TRBV6-1 and TRBJ2-1; TRBD1 or TRBD2 may be the D gene (5 bases each). This CDR3 comprises 16 residues. Germline V gene data show CDR1 as MNHNS and CDR2 as SASEGT. V lost 2 bases, J lost 0 bases, and 11 bases lay in between. CDR3 sequence reads: CASSEQGEGSYNEQFF. DNA of the CDR3: TGTGCCAGCAGTGAACAGGGTGAGGGCTCCTACAATGAGCAGTTCTTC.

This rearrangement joins TRBV6-4 to TRBJ2-3; D is tentatively TRBD1 or TRBD2 (5 bases each). The V end was cut by 5 bases, the J end by 2 bases, with 11 bases between. CDR1 and CDR2 (germline): MRHNA, SNTAGT. This CDR3 is built from 14 residues. The CDR3 nucleotides read TGTGCCAGCAGTCTCCGGGACGACACAGATACGCAGTATTTT. This gives the protein CASSLRDDTDTQYF.

The chain links TRBV6-4 to TRBJ2-7; 8 bases agree with TRBD1. Germline CDR1 reads MRHNA; CDR2 reads SNTAGT. J gave up 6 bases and V 4 bases, and 5 bases lay outside the gene matches. This CDR3 has 13 amino acids. CDR3 sequence: CASSGQGATEQYF. The CDR3 region has the DNA TGTGCCAGCAGTGGGCAGGGGGCGACCGAGCAGTACTTC.